The rows below give T cell receptor beta chains drawn from one sample of a study of Ad26.COV2.S vaccination and SARS-CoV-2 variants. Some clones are missing from TCRdb's copy, which holds only in-frame ones; the method was immunoSEQ multiplex PCR. The top ten clones hold 1.5% to 2% of a sample with under 600,000 clones, about nine tenths of them seen once. Specimen: peripheral blood, collected in a trial of Ad26.COV2.S vaccine versus placebo. The receptors stem from a person aged 18-65 years who received the Ad26.COV2.S COVID-19 vaccine or a placebo. Each CDR3 is given with its conserved first and last residue. The D gene is left open where the match is weak. Not all rows give a size; the values are once, few, many and, for expanded clones, a class.

d_gene: TRBD2
j_gene: TRBJ2-7
abundance: few
v_gene: TRBV28
CDR3aa: CASSLSGRNYEQYF
CDR3nt: TGTGCCAGCAGTCTTAGCGGGAGGAACTACGAGCAGTACTTC

d_gene: TRBD2
j_gene: TRBJ2-1
abundance: NA
v_gene: TRBV10-3
CDR3aa: CATSGLANYNEQFF
CDR3nt: TGTGCCACCAGCGGACTAGCCAACTACAATGAGCAGTTCTTC

d_gene: NA
j_gene: TRBJ2-7
abundance: NA
v_gene: TRBV19
CDR3aa: CASSIGGRGEQYF
CDR3nt: TGTGCCAGTAGTATCGGGGGGCGAGGCGAGCAGTACTTC

d_gene: TRBD1
j_gene: TRBJ1-5
abundance: NA
v_gene: TRBV19
CDR3aa: CASSDSGGRQPQHF
CDR3nt: TGTGCCAGTAGTGATTCAGGGGGGAGACAGCCCCAGCATTTT

d_gene: TRBD1
j_gene: TRBJ1-1
abundance: NA
v_gene: TRBV28
CDR3aa: CASTETGRGSTEAFF
CDR3nt: TGTGCCAGCACCGAGACAGGGAGGGGGAGTACTGAAGCTTTCTTT

d_gene: NA
j_gene: TRBJ2-1
abundance: NA
v_gene: TRBV5-8
CDR3aa: CASSLVQGGTYNEQFF
CDR3nt: TGTGCCAGCAGCTTAGTTCAGGGGGGGACCTACAATGAGCAGTTCTTC

d_gene: NA
j_gene: TRBJ2-3
abundance: NA
v_gene: TRBV7-9
CDR3aa: CATVNPGLTPDTQYF
CDR3nt: TGTGCCACCGTTAACCCGGGACTCACTCCAGATACGCAGTATTTT

d_gene: NA
j_gene: TRBJ2-3
abundance: NA
v_gene: TRBV2
CDR3aa: CASSGNDLGGDTQYF
CDR3nt: TGTGCCAGCAGTGGGAACGACTTGGGGGGAGATACGCAGTATTTT

d_gene: NA
j_gene: TRBJ1-2
abundance: NA
v_gene: TRBV5-5
CDR3aa: CASSFLLENGYTF
CDR3nt: TGTGCCAGCAGCTTCTTACTGGAGAATGGCTACACCTTC

d_gene: TRBD1
j_gene: TRBJ1-2
abundance: NA
v_gene: TRBV5-1
CDR3aa: CASSLLGTGERGYTF
CDR3nt: TGCGCCAGCAGCTTGCTCGGCACAGGGGAACGCGGCTACACCTTC

d_gene: NA
j_gene: TRBJ1-6
abundance: NA
v_gene: TRBV7-9
CDR3aa: CASSLAGGHSPLHF
CDR3nt: TGTGCCAGCAGCTTAGCAGGGGGGCATTCACCCCTCCACTTT

d_gene: NA
j_gene: TRBJ1-1
abundance: NA
v_gene: TRBV7-9
CDR3aa: CASTYAGGLNTEAFF
CDR3nt: TGTGCCAGCACCTACGCCGGAGGCTTGAACACTGAAGCTTTCTTT

d_gene: TRBD2
j_gene: TRBJ2-1
abundance: NA
v_gene: TRBV7-6
CDR3aa: CASSFSGRVSSEQFF
CDR3nt: TGTGCCAGCAGCTTTAGCGGGAGGGTTTCGAGTGAGCAGTTCTTC

d_gene: NA
j_gene: TRBJ1-4
abundance: NA
v_gene: TRBV30
CDR3aa: CAWRRGEKLFF
CDR3nt: TGTGCCTGGAGAAGGGGAGAAAAACTGTTTTTT

d_gene: NA
j_gene: TRBJ1-2
abundance: NA
v_gene: TRBV29-1
CDR3aa: CSVRGLGHPGTF
CDR3nt: TGCAGCGTTAGGGGATTGGGACACCCAGGCACCTTC

d_gene: NA
j_gene: TRBJ1-1
abundance: once
v_gene: TRBV11-3
CDR3aa: CASSLGSAEAFF
CDR3nt: TGTGCCAGCAGCTTAGGTTCGGCTGAAGCTTTCTTT

d_gene: NA
j_gene: TRBJ1-5
abundance: NA
v_gene: TRBV18
CDR3aa: CASSPGGVRPQHF
CDR3nt: TGTGCCAGCTCACCGGGGGGGGTCCGTCCCCAGCATTTT

d_gene: TRBD2
j_gene: TRBJ2-3
abundance: NA
v_gene: TRBV25-1
CDR3aa: CASSEPPGREDDTQYF
CDR3nt: TGTGCCAGCAGTGAACCCCCCGGGCGGGAGGATGATACGCAGTATTTT

d_gene: NA
j_gene: TRBJ1-4
abundance: NA
v_gene: TRBV19
CDR3aa: CASSIYRAEKLFF
CDR3nt: TGTGCCAGTAGTATATATCGGGCAGAAAAACTGTTTTTT

d_gene: NA
j_gene: TRBJ1-5
abundance: NA
v_gene: TRBV12-2
CDR3aa: CASRLGLWKGSNQPQHF
CDR3nt: TGTGCAAGTCGCTTAGGGTTATGGAAGGGCAGCAATCAGCCCCAGCATTTT

d_gene: TRBD1
j_gene: TRBJ2-5
abundance: NA
v_gene: TRBV9
CDR3aa: CASSVGLGTGYETQYF
CDR3nt: TGTGCCAGCAGCGTAGGGTTAGGGACAGGGTATGAGACCCAGTACTTC

d_gene: NA
j_gene: TRBJ2-7
abundance: NA
v_gene: TRBV6-5
CDR3aa: CATNTALEPYEQYF
CDR3nt: TGTGCCACCAACACGGCCCTGGAGCCCTACGAGCAGTACTTC

d_gene: TRBD2
j_gene: TRBJ2-1
abundance: NA
v_gene: TRBV11-2
CDR3aa: CASSLKGGRLPSSYNEQFF
CDR3nt: TGTGCCAGCAGCTTAAAGGGCGGGAGGCTCCCGAGCTCCTACAATGAGCAGTTCTTC

d_gene: NA
j_gene: TRBJ2-7
abundance: NA
v_gene: TRBV30
CDR3aa: CAWRGDTTSYEQYF
CDR3nt: TGTGCCTGGAGGGGGGACACCACCTCCTACGAGCAGTACTTC

d_gene: TRBD1
j_gene: TRBJ1-2
abundance: few
v_gene: TRBV14
CDR3aa: CASSRGQVYGYTF
CDR3nt: TGTGCCAGCAGCCGGGGACAGGTCTATGGCTACACCTTC

d_gene: TRBD1
j_gene: TRBJ2-3
abundance: NA
v_gene: TRBV30
CDR3aa: CAWDRGWTDTQYF
CDR3nt: TGTGCCTGGGACAGGGGTTGGACAGATACGCAGTATTTT

d_gene: TRBD1
j_gene: TRBJ2-7
abundance: NA
v_gene: TRBV25-1
CDR3aa: CASSEARGTGSHEQYF
CDR3nt: TGTGCCAGCAGTGAAGCTAGGGGGACAGGGTCCCACGAGCAGTACTTC

d_gene: NA
j_gene: TRBJ2-1
abundance: NA
v_gene: TRBV7-8
CDR3aa: CASSKRDRRASPNEQFF
CDR3nt: TGTGCCAGCAGCAAACGGGACCGTCGGGCCTCCCCCAATGAGCAGTTCTTC

d_gene: NA
j_gene: TRBJ1-5
abundance: once
v_gene: TRBV27
CDR3aa: CASSPAGRSNQPQHF
CDR3nt: TGTGCCAGCAGCCCAGCAGGCAGAAGCAATCAGCCCCAGCATTTT